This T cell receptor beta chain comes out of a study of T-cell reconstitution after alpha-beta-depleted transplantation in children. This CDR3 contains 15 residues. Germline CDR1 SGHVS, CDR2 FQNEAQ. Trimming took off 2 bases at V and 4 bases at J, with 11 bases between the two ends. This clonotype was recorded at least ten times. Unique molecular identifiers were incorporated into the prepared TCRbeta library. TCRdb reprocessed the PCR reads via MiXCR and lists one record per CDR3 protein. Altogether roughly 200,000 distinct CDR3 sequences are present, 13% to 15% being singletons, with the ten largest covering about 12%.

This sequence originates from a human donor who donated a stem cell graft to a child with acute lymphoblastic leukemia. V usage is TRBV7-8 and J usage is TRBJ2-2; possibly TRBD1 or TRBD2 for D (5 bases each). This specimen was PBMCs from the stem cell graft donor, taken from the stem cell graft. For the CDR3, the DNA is TGTGCCAGCAGCTTAAGGGGACCTTTCACCGGGGAGCTGTTTTTT. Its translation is CASSLRGPFTGELFF.